This T cell receptor (beta chain) was identified during a study of blood T cell repertoires in COVID-19. TCRdb keeps only in-frame clones here, not all; method: immunoSEQ multiplex PCR. The sample shows 300,000 to 400,000 clones, around 82% of them seen only once. CDR1 is SGHTA and CDR2 is FQGNSA in the germline V gene. The CDR3 runs to 15 residues. The V segment lost 5 bases and the J segment 6 bases; nucleotides outside the gene matches: 9. The sequence came from a man aged 30 to 45 with active or convalescent COVID-19. This chain uses TRBV7-2 with TRBJ2-3; the match to TRBD2 covers 9 bases. Sequencing input: peripheral blood. CDR3 protein: CASSPESGGWDTQYF. The CDR3 nucleotides are TGTGCCAGCAGCCCGGAGAGCGGGGGGTGGGATACGCAGTATTTT. Variable domain in full (rest from reference TRBV7-2 and TRBJ2-3): GAGVSQSPSNKVTEKGKDVELRCDPISGHTALYWYRQSLGQGLEFLIYFQGNSAPDKSGLPSDRFSAERTGGSVSTLTIQRTQQEDSAVYLCASSPESGGWDTQYFGPGTRLTVL.